This T cell receptor (beta chain) came from a study of Ad26.COV2.S vaccination and SARS-CoV-2 variants. Study-level findings and limits: TCR breadth and depth estimates may have understated total T cell responses. Vaccine recipients had higher spike-specific TCR breadth than placebo recipients. Vaccine and placebo groups showed comparable non-spike TCR breadth.

The protocol was immunoSEQ multiplex PCR, while the TCRdb copy is restricted to in-frame clones and leaves out a portion. The data contain under 150,000 clones, roughly 90% of them seen just once; the ten biggest clones take up approximately 5.1%. This clone was observed a few times. Its antigen is as yet unknown. Trimming removed 2 bases at V and 5 bases at J, with 11 bases between. Germline assignment: CDR1 SGHTS and CDR2 YDEGEE. There are 13 residues in the CDR3. The gene calls are TRBV5-8 and TRBJ2-7; D is tentatively TRBD1 or TRBD2 (5 bases each). The clonotype originates from a human donor who had recovered from COVID-19. The input for sequencing was peripheral blood, taken after recovery from COVID-19. CDR3 bases: TGTGCCAGCAGCTTATCTCGAGGGGACGAGCAGTACTTC. This gives the protein CASSLSRGDEQYF.